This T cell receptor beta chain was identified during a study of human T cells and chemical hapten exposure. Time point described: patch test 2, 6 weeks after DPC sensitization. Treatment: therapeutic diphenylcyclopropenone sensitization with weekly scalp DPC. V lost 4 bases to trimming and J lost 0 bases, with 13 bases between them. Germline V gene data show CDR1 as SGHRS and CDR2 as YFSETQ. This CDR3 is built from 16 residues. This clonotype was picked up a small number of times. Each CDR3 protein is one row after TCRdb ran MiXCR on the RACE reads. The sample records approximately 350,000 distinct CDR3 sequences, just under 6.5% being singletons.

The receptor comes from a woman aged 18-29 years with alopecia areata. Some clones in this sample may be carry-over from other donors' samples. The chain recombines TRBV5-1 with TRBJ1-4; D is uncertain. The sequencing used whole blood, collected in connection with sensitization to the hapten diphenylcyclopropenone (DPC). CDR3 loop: CASSQTRGATNEKLFF. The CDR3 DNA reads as TGCGCCAGCAGCCAGACCCGGGGTGCAACTAATGAAAAACTGTTTTTT.